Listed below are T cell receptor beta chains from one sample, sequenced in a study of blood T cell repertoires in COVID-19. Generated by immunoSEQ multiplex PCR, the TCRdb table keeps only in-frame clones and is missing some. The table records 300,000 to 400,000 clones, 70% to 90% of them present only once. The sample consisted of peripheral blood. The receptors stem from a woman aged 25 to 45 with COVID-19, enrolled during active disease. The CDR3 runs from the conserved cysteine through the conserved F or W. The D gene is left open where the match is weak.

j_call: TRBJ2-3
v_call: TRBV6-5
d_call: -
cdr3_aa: CASSSPGRGENTQYF

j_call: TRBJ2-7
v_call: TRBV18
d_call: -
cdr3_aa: CASSGGTSYEQYF

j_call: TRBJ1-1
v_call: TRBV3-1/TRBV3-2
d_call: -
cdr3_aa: CASSPQKNTEAFF

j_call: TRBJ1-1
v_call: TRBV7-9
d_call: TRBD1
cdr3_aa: CASSSSLRDRGLRAFF

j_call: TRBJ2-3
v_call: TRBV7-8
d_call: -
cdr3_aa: CASSFAPRDTQYF

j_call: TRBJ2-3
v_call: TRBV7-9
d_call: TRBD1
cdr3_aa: CASSFPGQTPTDTQYF

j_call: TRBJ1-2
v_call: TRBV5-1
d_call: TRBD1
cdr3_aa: CASSPGTGGYNYGYTF

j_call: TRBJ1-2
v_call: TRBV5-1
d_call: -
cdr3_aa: CASSFDEGGYGYTF

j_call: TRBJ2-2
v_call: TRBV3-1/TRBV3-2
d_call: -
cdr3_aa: CASSRLDLNTGELFF

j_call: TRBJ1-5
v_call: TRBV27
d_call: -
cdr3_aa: CASSLSGHTSNQPQHF

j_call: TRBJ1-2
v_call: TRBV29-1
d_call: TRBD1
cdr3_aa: CSVEGQGYGGYTF

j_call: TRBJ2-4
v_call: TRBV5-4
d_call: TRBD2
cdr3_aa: CASRQGLAGGQNIQYF

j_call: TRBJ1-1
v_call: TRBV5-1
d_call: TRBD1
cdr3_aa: CASSSGTGSTEAFF

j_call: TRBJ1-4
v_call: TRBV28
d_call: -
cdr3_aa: CASSLRGRPPNEKLFF

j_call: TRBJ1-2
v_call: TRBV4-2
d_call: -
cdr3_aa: CASSQAGGVGYGYTF

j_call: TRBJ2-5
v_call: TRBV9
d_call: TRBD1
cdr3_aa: CASSYTAEGAETQYF

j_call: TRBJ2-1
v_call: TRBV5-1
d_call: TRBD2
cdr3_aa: CASSFLASGVLGEQFF

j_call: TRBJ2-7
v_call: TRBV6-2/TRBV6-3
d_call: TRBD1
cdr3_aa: CASSWDSYEQYF

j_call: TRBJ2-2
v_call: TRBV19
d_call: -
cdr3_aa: CASSTSGTIYLRPQNTGELFF

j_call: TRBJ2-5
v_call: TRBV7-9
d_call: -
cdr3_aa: CASSSQGYRGETQYF

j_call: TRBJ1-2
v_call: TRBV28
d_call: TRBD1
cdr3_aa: CASRDRGFYGYTF

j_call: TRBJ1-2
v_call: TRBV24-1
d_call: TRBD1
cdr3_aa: CATRDRDYGYTF

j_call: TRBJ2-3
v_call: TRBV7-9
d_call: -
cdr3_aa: CASSPVGSERDTQYF

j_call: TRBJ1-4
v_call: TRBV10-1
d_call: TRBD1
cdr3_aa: CASSEDRVNEKLFF

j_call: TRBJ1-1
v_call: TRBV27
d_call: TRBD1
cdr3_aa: CASSPRTGLIEAFF

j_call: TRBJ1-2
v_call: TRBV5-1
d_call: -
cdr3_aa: CASNEGSANYGYTF

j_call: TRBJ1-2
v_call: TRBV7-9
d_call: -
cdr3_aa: CASSLRDTNGYTF

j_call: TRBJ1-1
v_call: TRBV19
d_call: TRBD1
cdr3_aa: CASSSLGQVLTEAFF

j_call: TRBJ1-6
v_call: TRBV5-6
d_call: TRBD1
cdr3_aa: CASSQQGINSPLHF

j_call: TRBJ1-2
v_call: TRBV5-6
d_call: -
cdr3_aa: CASSVPLQGGGYTF

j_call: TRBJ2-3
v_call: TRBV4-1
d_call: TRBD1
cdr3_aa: CASSQRSLVQGARGDTQYF

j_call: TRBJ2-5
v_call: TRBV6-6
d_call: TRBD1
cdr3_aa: CASSSGTVGPQYF

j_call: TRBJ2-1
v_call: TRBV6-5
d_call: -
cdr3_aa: CASRPWEAYNEQFF

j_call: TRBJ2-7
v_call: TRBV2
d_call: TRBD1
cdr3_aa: CASSETDREVEEQYF

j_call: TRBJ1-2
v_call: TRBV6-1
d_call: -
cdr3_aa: CASSDRFGHEGYTF

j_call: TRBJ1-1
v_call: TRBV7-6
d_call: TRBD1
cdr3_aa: CASSSGPAGTGEAFF

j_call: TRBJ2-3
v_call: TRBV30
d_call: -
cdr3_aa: CAWSVRPEADTQYF

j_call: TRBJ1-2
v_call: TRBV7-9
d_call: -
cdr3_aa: CASSLGASVSYGYTF

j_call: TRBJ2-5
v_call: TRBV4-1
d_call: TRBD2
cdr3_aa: CASSRLLAGDQETQYF

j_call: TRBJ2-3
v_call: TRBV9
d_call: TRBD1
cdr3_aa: CASSFRDRGTDTQYF

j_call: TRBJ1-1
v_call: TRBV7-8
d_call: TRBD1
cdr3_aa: CASSFPVAGTGGTEAFF

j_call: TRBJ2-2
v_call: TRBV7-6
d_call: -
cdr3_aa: CASSLVFGEEAGELFF

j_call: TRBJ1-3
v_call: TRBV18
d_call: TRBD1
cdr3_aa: CASSQQGAGNTIYF

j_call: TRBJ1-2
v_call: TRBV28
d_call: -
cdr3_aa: CASSPQLYGYTF

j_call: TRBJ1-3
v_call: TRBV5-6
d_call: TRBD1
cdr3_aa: CASSLVTRTGGNTIYF

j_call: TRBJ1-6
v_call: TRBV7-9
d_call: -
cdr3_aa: CASSGGYNSPLHF

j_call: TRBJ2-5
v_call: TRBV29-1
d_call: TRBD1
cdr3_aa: CSVGGTGSETQYF

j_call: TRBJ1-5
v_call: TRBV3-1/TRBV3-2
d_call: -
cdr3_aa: CASSLTGYSNQPQHF

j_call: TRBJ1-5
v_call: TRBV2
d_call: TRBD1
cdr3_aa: CASRTGGNGNQPQHF

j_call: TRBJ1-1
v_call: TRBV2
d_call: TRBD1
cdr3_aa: CASSGQGSTEAFF

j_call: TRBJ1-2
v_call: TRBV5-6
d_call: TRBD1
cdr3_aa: CASSLEGGALYGYTF

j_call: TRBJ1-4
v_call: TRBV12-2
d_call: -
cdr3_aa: CASRLAGQVTYATNEKLFF

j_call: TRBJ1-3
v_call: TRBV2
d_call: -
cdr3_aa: CASRVGQLSGNTIYF

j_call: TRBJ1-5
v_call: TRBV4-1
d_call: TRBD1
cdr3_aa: CASSQRGRNQPQHF

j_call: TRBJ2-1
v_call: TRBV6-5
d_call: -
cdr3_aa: CASNFLALNEQFF

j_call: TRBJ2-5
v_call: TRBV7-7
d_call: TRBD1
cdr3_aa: CASSLGQGWETQYF

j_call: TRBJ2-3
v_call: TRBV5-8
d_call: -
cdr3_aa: CASSLGQATDTQYF

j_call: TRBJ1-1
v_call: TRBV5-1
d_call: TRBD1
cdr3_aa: CASSTTGSTEAFF

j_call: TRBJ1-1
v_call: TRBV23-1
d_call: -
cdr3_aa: CASSQNSLNTEAFF

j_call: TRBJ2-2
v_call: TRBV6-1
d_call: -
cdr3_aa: CASSVGSGINTGELFF